These 8 T cell receptor beta chains came from one sample sequenced in a study of T cell repertoires in cytomegalovirus infection. Each CDR3 protein is one row after TCRdb ran MiXCR on the reads. The sample includes approximately 490,000 distinct CDR3 sequences, about 11% of them seen just once. The sequenced material came from PBMCs. Source of these receptors: a human donor in good health (CMV status not recorded). Some clones in this sample may be carry-over from other donors' samples.

This clonotype came up a few times. The chain couples TRBV7-3 to TRBJ1-1, with unresolved D. Germline CDR1 and CDR2: SGHTA and FQGTGA. Deletions cut 4 bases from V and 1 base from J, with 10 bases between. The CDR3 contains 14 residues. Here the CDR3 reads CASSSVATNTEAFF. The CDR3 DNA reads as TGTGCCAGCAGCTCGGTCGCCACGAACACTGAAGCTTTCTTT. Variable domain in full (rest from reference TRBV7-3 and TRBJ1-1): GAGVSQTPSNKVTEKGKYVELRCDPISGHTALYWYRQSLGQGPEFLIYFQGTGAADDSGLPNDRFFAVRPEGSVSTLKIQRTERGDSAVYLCASSSVATNTEAFFGQGTRLTVV.

This clonotype was found a few times. V is TRBV4-1 and J is TRBJ2-1; 8 bases fit TRBD2. CDR1 MGHRA and CDR2 YSYEKL come from the germline V gene. V shed 1 base, J shed 1 base, and the junction held 9 bases outside the gene matches. There are 18 residues in the CDR3. Here the CDR3 DNA reads TGCGCCAGCAGCCAAGCGGGCGGGGGGACCGCTTCCTACAATGAGCAGTTCTTC. This gives the protein CASSQAGGGTASYNEQFF.

This clonotype was recorded a few times. The V gene is TRBV5-4, the J gene TRBJ1-6; D is ambiguous. CDR1 and CDR2 from the germline V gene are SGHNT and YYREEE (reference sequence). The CDR3 covers 14 residues. V lost 0 bases and J lost 9, with 10 bases in between. Written as DNA, the CDR3 is TGTGCCAGCAGCTTGGCGGGAGTGGGTTCACCCCTCCACTTT. It codes for CASSLAGVGSPLHF.

This clonotype occurred many times. The chain joins TRBV27 to TRBJ2-7; no definite D call. The CDR3 spans 13 residues. V gave up 4 bases and J gave up 4 bases, with 11 bases separating them. Germline loops: CDR1 MNHEY, CDR2 SMNVEV (reference sequence). The CDR3 DNA reads TGTGCCAGCAGTTCCCCTTTAAATTACGAGCAGTACTTC. Translated: CASSSPLNYEQYF.

V is TRBV10-3 and J is TRBJ2-1; the D gene is possibly TRBD2 (5 bases). This CDR3 is built from 12 residues. Trimming removed 3 bases at V and 7 bases at J, with 7 bases between. Germline CDR1 is ENHRY and CDR2 is SYGVKD. The CDR3 reads CAISDRENEQFF. The CDR3 nucleotides are TGTGCCATCAGTGACCGGGAAAATGAGCAGTTCTTC.

The chain's CDR3 is CASSLLTLAKNIQYF. Here the CDR3 DNA reads TGTGCCAGCAGCTTACTTACCTTAGCCAAAAACATTCAGTACTTC. The chain employs TRBV11-2 and TRBJ2-4; D remains unclear. V was pared by 2 bases and J by 0 bases, with 8 bases between. Germline V gene data show CDR1 as SGHAT and CDR2 as FQNNGV. This CDR3 spans 15 amino acids.

This clonotype has ten or more counts. V gene TRBV20-1 combines with J gene TRBJ2-1, with 10 bases fitting TRBD2. CDR3 size: 14 residues. From germline, CDR1 is DFQATT and CDR2 SNEGSKA (reference sequence). With V trimmed by 5 bases and J by 6 bases, 7 bases remained unmatched. CDR3 sequence reads: CSAVPSGSFNEQFF. In nucleotides, the CDR3 is TGCAGTGCTGTCCCTAGCGGGAGTTTCAATGAGCAGTTCTTC.

As for this clonotype: The junction differs from germline at one of its ends, possibly a read error. This rearrangement joins TRBV19 to TRBJ2-7; maybe TRBD2 (6 bases). The CDR3 is 13 amino acids. The germline gives CDR1 LNHDA, CDR2 SQIVND (reference sequence). As DNA, the CDR3 is TGTGCCAGTAGCATAGCGGAGAACTACAAGCAGTACTTC. This gives the protein CASSIAENYKQYF. Filled out from reference TRBV19 and TRBJ2-7, the complete variable domain reads DGGITQSPKYLFRKEGQNVTLSCEQNLNHDAMYWYRQDPGQGLRLIYYSQIVNDFQKGDIAEGYSVSREKKESFPLTVTSAQKNPTAFYLCASSIAENYKQYFGPGTRLTVT.